Each of the 10 T cell receptor beta chains below was sequenced from the same sample in a study of T cell responses to AZD1222 COVID-19 vaccine. Only in-frame clones appear in the TCRdb table, and some are missing; sequencing was by immunoSEQ multiplex PCR. Of around 100,000 clones listed, roughly nine tenths were seen once; the top ten hold about 1.2%. The input for sequencing was peripheral blood, taken on day 0 of AZD1222 vaccination. The source is an adult in good health.

The V call is TRBV6-2 or TRBV6-3, the J call TRBJ2-6, with 9 bases matching TRBD1. The length of the CDR3 is 20 residues. Germline-derived CDR1 and CDR2 are MNHEY and SVGEGT. The V and J ends lost 4 bases and 0 bases, in that order; junction bases with no gene match: 13. CDR3 DNA: TGTGCCAGCAGTTCGAGGTTCCCCGGGACAGGGATCTCTGGGGCCAACGTCCTGACTTTC. This sequence encodes CASSSRFPGTGISGANVLTF.

The chain employs TRBV9 and TRBJ1-3; 8 nucleotides match TRBD1. Germline V lookup: CDR1 SGDLS, CDR2 YYNGEE. The trim removed 4 bases at V and 3 bases at J, leaving 3 bases unmatched. This CDR3 has 14 residues. The CDR3 spells CASSRTGGGNTIYF. The CDR3 DNA reads as TGTGCCAGCAGCCGAACAGGGGGTGGAAACACCATATATTTT.

The chain is built from TRBV30 and TRBJ2-6; TRBD2 might be the D (5 bases). With 2 bases removed from V and 4 bases from J, the gap between germline ends came to 9 bases. CDR1 and CDR2 from the germline V gene are GTSNPN and SVGIG (reference sequence). The CDR3 is 14 residues long. The CDR3 here is CAWSRPGGANVLTF. The CDR3 DNA sequence: TGTGCCTGGAGTCGGCCGGGAGGGGCCAACGTCCTGACTTTC.

This clone was detected once. The CDR3 loop reads CASSSSNYEQYF. CDR3 sequence (DNA): TGTGCCAGCAGCTCGTCGAACTACGAGCAGTACTTC. The rearrangement joins TRBV7-2 to TRBJ2-7, with D hard to call. V lost 4 bases, J lost 3 bases, and 7 bases lay in between. There are 12 residues in the CDR3. Germline CDR1 and CDR2: SGHTA and FQGNSA.

The chain's CDR3 is CAWKGTGGDQPQHF. The CDR3 DNA reads TGTGCCTGGAAAGGGACAGGGGGCGACCAGCCCCAGCATTTT. The J gene is TRBJ1-5, the V gene TRBV30; TRBD1 matches at 12 bases. J lost 7 bases, V lost 4 bases, and 5 bases had no gene match. The germline CDR1 and CDR2 sequences are GTSNPN and SVGIG (reference sequence). The CDR3 is 14 amino acids.

Points on this clone: Other DNA variants within this sample encode the same CDR3. The CDR3 reads CASSPTGGNQPQHF. The CDR3 DNA follows: TGTGCCAGCTCACCGACAGGGGGCAATCAGCCCCAGCATTTT. This chain uses TRBV18 with TRBJ1-5; 8 nucleotides line up with TRBD1. CDR1 is KGHSH, CDR2 LQKENI, per germline. V lost 3 bases, J lost 2 bases, and 0 bases stayed unmatched. The CDR3 spans 14 residues. Combining the CDR3 with reference TRBV18 and TRBJ1-5 gives the whole variable domain NAGVMQNPRHLVRRRGQEARLRCSPMKGHSHVYWYRQLPEEGLKFMVYLQKENIIDESGMPKERFSAEFPKEGPSILRIQQVVRGDSAAYFCASSPTGGNQPQHFGDGTRLSIL.

The chain carries TRBV19 and TRBJ1-2; tentatively, D is TRBD1 (6 bases). The CDR3 is made up of 16 amino acids. With 3 bases removed from V and 5 bases from J, the gap between germline ends came to 19 bases. Germline assignment: CDR1 LNHDA and CDR2 SQIVND (reference sequence). CDR3 residues: CASSMKGTRTTYGYTF. CDR3 nucleotides: TGTGCCAGTAGTATGAAGGGGACACGCACAACTTATGGCTACACCTTC. The full variable domain, completed using reference TRBV19 and TRBJ1-2, is DGGITQSPKYLFRKEGQNVTLSCEQNLNHDAMYWYRQDPGQGLRLIYYSQIVNDFQKGDIAEGYSVSREKKESFPLTVTSAQKNPTAFYLCASSMKGTRTTYGYTFGSGTRLTVV.

The chain couples TRBV7-7 to TRBJ2-5; D may be TRBD1 (5 bases). The CDR3 has 14 residues. V was shortened by 5 bases and J by 3 bases, with 13 bases between the two germline ends. The V gene's germline CDR1 is SSHAT and CDR2 FNYEAQ (reference sequence). The CDR3 here is CASSVHGAKETQYF. The CDR3 coding sequence is TGTGCCAGCAGCGTCCATGGGGCTAAAGAGACCCAGTACTTC.

V and J are TRBV7-2 and TRBJ2-1, with D perhaps being TRBD1 or TRBD2 (5 bases each). This CDR3 has 15 amino acids. CDR1 is SGHTA, CDR2 FQGNSA, per germline. V lost 1 base and J 1 base, leaving 8 bases between the germline ends. CDR3 bases: TGTGCCAGCAGCTTAGTGGGGGATTCCTACAATGAGCAGTTCTTC. It is translated as CASSLVGDSYNEQFF.

The chain links TRBV6-5 to TRBJ1-6; TRBD1 is a possible D gene (6 bases). V was pared by 5 bases and J by 4 bases, with 12 bases between. Germline loops: CDR1 MNHEY, CDR2 SVGAGI. The CDR3 contains 15 residues. The CDR3 DNA follows: TGTGCCAGCAGTCCCCGGACAGAGTATAATTCACCCCTCCACTTT. This translates into CASSPRTEYNSPLHF.